The present entry profiles one T cell receptor beta chain with its context. What it binds is not known. The V segment lost 3 bases and the J segment 4 bases; nucleotides outside the gene matches: 10. The germline V gene encodes CDR1 SGHDT and CDR2 YYEEEE. CDR3 length: 16 residues. Several immunoSEQ plates received, in even portions, the genomic DNA of each subset. In the study's own analysis: Junction-only immunoSEQ data arrived without quality scores, meaning filtering differed. Sequencing was performed with immunoSEQ multiplex PCR; in TCRdb, only in-frame clones are kept and a portion is missing. Clone size and the V and J calls come from that table; the DNA yielded D and trimming. The repertoire holds under 850,000 clones, 72% seen once, with more than 1.5% in the top ten. These data belong to a study of shared clonotypes between healthy human individuals. Overall study context: The plates for each donor numbered three CD4 naive, three CD4 memory, two CD8 naive and one CD8 memory. Study outcomes and limitations: Compared with clonotypes that all four donors shared, non-shared clonotypes had lower generation probabilities.

The specimen sequenced was memory CD4+ T cells sorted from blood. Specified subset: CD45RA-negative fraction. The gene calls are TRBV5-6 and TRBJ2-5; the match to TRBD2 covers 9 bases. The sequence was collected from a woman aged 25 to 39 in good health. The chain's CDR3 is CASSSHGVAGAETQYF. The CDR3 bases are TGTGCCAGCAGCTCTCACGGGGTAGCGGGAGCAGAGACCCAGTACTTC.